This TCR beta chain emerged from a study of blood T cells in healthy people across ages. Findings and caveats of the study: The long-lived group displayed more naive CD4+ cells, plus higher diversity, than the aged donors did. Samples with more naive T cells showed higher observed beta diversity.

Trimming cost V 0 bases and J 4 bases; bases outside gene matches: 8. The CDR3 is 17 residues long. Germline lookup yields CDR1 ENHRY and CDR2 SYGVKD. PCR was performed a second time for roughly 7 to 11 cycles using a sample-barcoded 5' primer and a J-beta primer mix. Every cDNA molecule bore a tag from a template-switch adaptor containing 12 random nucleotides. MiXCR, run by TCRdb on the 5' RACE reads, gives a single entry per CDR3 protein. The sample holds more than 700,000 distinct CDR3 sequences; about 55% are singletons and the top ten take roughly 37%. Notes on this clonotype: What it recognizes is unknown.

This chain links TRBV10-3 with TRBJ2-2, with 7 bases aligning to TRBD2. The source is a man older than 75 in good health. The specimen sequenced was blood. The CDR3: CAISESTSRGVTGELFF. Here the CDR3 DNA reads TGTGCCATCAGTGAGTCGACTAGCCGTGGGGTCACCGGGGAGCTGTTTTTT.